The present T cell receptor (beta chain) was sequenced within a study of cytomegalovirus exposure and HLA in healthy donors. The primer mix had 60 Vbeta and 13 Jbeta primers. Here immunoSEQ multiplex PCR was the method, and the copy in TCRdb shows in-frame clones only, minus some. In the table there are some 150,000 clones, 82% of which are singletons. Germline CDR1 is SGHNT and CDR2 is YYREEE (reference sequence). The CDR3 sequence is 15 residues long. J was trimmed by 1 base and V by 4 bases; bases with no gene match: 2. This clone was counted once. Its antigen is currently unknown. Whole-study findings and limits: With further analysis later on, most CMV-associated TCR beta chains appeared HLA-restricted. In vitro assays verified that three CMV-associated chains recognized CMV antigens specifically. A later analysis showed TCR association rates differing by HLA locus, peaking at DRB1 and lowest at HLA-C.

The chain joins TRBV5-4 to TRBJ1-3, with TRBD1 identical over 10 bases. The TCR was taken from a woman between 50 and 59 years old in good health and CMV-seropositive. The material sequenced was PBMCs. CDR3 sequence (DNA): TGTGCCAGCAGCCGGGGACAGGGGTCTGGAAACACCATATATTTT. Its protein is CASSRGQGSGNTIYF.